A single T cell receptor (beta chain) is shown here with its context. Antigen specificity is unknown. This specimen belongs to a study of cytotoxic CD8 clonotypes in ibrutinib-treated CLL. Notes on the study in general: Researchers report that baseline clonality outpaced age-matched healthy donors and tracked circulating CD8+ T-cell counts.

Some clones are missing from TCRdb's copy, which holds only in-frame ones; the method was immunoSEQ multiplex PCR. The sample has approximately 60,000 clones; 54% are singletons. The V and J ends lost 4 bases and 9 bases respectively, with 15 bases between them. The CDR3 extends over 13 amino acids. The V gene's germline CDR1 is MDHEN and CDR2 SYDVKM. The V call is TRBV28, the J call TRBJ1-2; tentatively, D is TRBD1 (5 bases). This receptor was identified in a human donor with chronic lymphocytic leukemia. Sample: PBMCs, taken at disease progression, from a patient treated with ibrutinib. The CDR3 region has the DNA TGTGCCAGCAGTTCCCCCCGACAGTTAAGCTACACCTTC. This codes for CASSSPRQLSYTF.